The 23 T cell receptor beta chains below all came from one sample that was sequenced in a study of beta chain features in type 1 diabetes. Expressed TCRB transcripts got sequenced, as all isolated RNA was reverse transcribed. Produced via immunoSEQ multiplex PCR; TCRdb's table is partial and in-frame only. The sample shows 150,000 or so clones, about 50% of them seen only once. The sample taken for sequencing was Tregs from blood. These receptors all come from a man between 18 and 35 years old in good health.

The chain has TRBV4-1 and TRBJ2-5; 12 nucleotides agree with TRBD2. The J segment lost 2 bases and the V segment lost 6 bases, leaving 1 base of the junction unmatched. The CDR3 totals 14 residues. Per the germline V gene, CDR1 is MGHRA and CDR2 is YSYEKL. This CDR3 is CASRTSGRQETQYF. For the CDR3, the DNA is TGCGCCAGCAGGACTAGCGGGAGACAAGAGACCCAGTACTTC.

This chain joins TRBV2 and TRBJ2-7; TRBD2 matches at 13 bases. With V trimmed by 1 base and J by 8 bases, 11 bases remained unmatched. There are 17 residues in the CDR3. Germline values: CDR1 SNHLY, CDR2 FYNNEI. CDR3 in DNA: TGTGCCAGCAGTGAAGGGGGACTAGCGGGGACCGCTGTGAAGCAGTACTTC. It codes for CASSEGGLAGTAVKQYF.

This clone was counted between two and nine times. The chain is built from TRBV10-3 and TRBJ2-2; TRBD2 is a possible D gene (6 bases). V shed 1 base and J shed 1 base, with 10 bases lying between them. The germline V gene encodes CDR1 ENHRY and CDR2 SYGVKD. The CDR3 consists of 16 residues. CDR3 coding DNA: TGTGCCATCAGTGAGTTGTCTAGCGAGAACACCGGGGAGCTGTTTTTT. It yields the protein CAISELSSENTGELFF.

The J gene is TRBJ2-7, the V gene TRBV5-1; maybe TRBD1 (5 bases). Trimming took 0 bases from V and 6 from J, leaving 16 bases between them. Germline V gene data show CDR1 as SGHRS and CDR2 as YFSETQ. The CDR3 consists of 15 residues. The CDR3 bases are TGCGCCAGCAGCTTGGGACCGCAGGGTCTTGGCGAGCAGTACTTC. This codes for CASSLGPQGLGEQYF.

The CDR3: CAWSGTGFNSPLHF. The CDR3 nucleotides are TGTGCCTGGAGTGGGACAGGGTTTAATTCACCCCTCCACTTT. This rearrangement joins TRBV30 to TRBJ1-6; 8 positions match TRBD1. Germline V gene sequence: CDR1 GTSNPN, CDR2 SVGIG (reference sequence). V trimming: 1 base; J trimming: 6 bases; junction bases outside the gene matches: 2. This CDR3 is built from 14 residues.

In this sample, this clone turned up a few times. The chain is built from TRBV7-2 and TRBJ1-6, with D uncertain. Germline lookup yields CDR1 SGHTA and CDR2 FQGNSA. V was pared by 5 bases and J by 3 bases, with 14 bases between. This CDR3 has 16 amino acids. The CDR3 reads CASSPSGGIYNSPLHF. The CDR3, as DNA: TGTGCCAGCAGCCCCTCGGGTGGTATCTATAATTCACCCCTCCACTTT.

The chain is built from TRBV7-9 and TRBJ1-2, with D perhaps matching TRBD1 (5 bases). V gave up 3 bases and J gave up 0 bases, with 5 bases separating them. Germline-derived CDR1 and CDR2 are SEHNR and FQNEAQ (reference sequence). This CDR3 spans 13 amino acids. The CDR3 coding sequence is TGTGCCAGCAGCTTGGGGCCTAACTATGGCTACACCTTC. Encoded protein: CASSLGPNYGYTF.

V gene TRBV6-6 combines with J gene TRBJ1-5; D is unclear. CDR1 is MNHNY and CDR2 is SVGAGI in the germline V gene (reference sequence). Trimming took off 3 bases at V and 3 bases at J, with 6 bases between the two ends. This CDR3 is 13 amino acids long. The CDR3 is CASSYIFNQPQHF. The CDR3 region has the DNA TGTGCCAGCAGTTATATCTTCAATCAGCCCCAGCATTTT.

The rearrangement joins TRBV10-2 to TRBJ2-5; TRBD2 matches 7 bases. This CDR3 is 14 amino acids long. The trim removed 9 bases at V and 5 bases at J, leaving 12 bases unmatched. Germline V gene sequence: CDR1 WSHSY, CDR2 SAAADI. The CDR3 loop is CASKREGARETQYF. The CDR3 coding sequence is TGCGCCAGTAAGAGGGAGGGAGCGCGGGAGACCCAGTACTTC.

The J gene is TRBJ1-2, the V gene TRBV7-2; tentatively, D is TRBD1 (6 bases). The V gene's germline CDR1 is SGHTA and CDR2 FQGNSA. This CDR3 is 15 amino acids long. With 4 bases removed from V and 4 bases from J, the gap between germline ends came to 16 bases. The CDR3 bases are TGTGCCAGCAGCTCAAACAGGGTAGTCGGCTATGGCTACACCTTC. This encodes CASSSNRVVGYGYTF.

J is TRBJ2-2 and V is TRBV5-1, with D hard to call. The CDR3 spans 15 residues. Between the trimmed V and J ends, which lost 4 bases and 6 bases, there was a span of 16 bases. Germline CDR1 is SGHRS and CDR2 is YFSETQ. The CDR3 is CASSEPLLSAGELFF. The CDR3 coding sequence is TGCGCCAGCAGCGAACCACTTCTAAGCGCCGGGGAGCTGTTTTTT. Full variable domain (remainder filled in from reference TRBV5-1 and TRBJ2-2): KAGVTQTPRYLIKTRGQQVTLSCSPISGHRSVSWYQQTPGQGLQFLFEYFSETQRNKGNFPGRFSGRQFSNSRSEMNVSTLELGDSALYLCASSEPLLSAGELFFGEGSRLTVL.

V gene TRBV11-1 combines with J gene TRBJ1-5, with D perhaps TRBD1 (6 bases). The CDR3 spans 19 residues. Looked up from germline, CDR1 is SGHAT and CDR2 is FQDESV (reference sequence). V lost 1 base, J lost 0 bases, and 19 bases lay in between. This CDR3 is CASSLGDIPRGYSNQPQHF. As DNA, the CDR3 is TGTGCCAGCAGCTTAGGGGACATCCCCCGTGGGTATAGCAATCAGCCCCAGCATTTT.

This rearrangement joins TRBV18 to TRBJ2-7, with 15 bases lining up with TRBD2. CDR3 length: 18 residues. Germline-derived CDR1 and CDR2 are KGHSH and LQKENI. The V segment lost 2 bases and the J segment 3 bases; nucleotides outside the gene matches: 8. CDR3 sequence reads: CASSPLGLAGGPIYEQYF. In DNA, the CDR3 is TGTGCCAGCTCACCATTGGGACTAGCGGGGGGCCCAATCTACGAGCAGTACTTC.

This clone was seen more than once but under ten times. V is TRBV5-1 and J is TRBJ2-1, with D tentatively TRBD1 (7 bases). Trimming shortened V by 1 base and J by 3 bases, and 11 bases separated the two germline ends. Germline values: CDR1 SGHRS, CDR2 YFSETQ. The CDR3 loop spans 15 amino acids. The CDR3 nucleotides read TGCGCCAGCAGCTTGCAGGGGGGCGGCTACAATGAGCAGTTCTTC. This codes for CASSLQGGGYNEQFF.

V is TRBV5-4 and J is TRBJ1-3; the D gene is possibly TRBD1 (5 bases). CDR1 and CDR2 from the germline V gene are SGHNT and YYREEE (reference sequence). V lost 7 bases and J lost 3, with 14 bases in between. The CDR3 has 14 residues. CDR3 sequence (DNA): TGTGCCAGCGGAGTCCAGGGTGTTGGAAACACCATATATTTT. Its translation is CASGVQGVGNTIYF. Combining the CDR3 with reference TRBV5-4 and TRBJ1-3 gives the whole variable domain ETGVTQSPTHLIKTRGQQVTLRCSSQSGHNTVSWYQQALGQGPQFIFQYYREEENGRGNFPPRFSGLQFPNYSSELNVNALELDDSALYLCASGVQGVGNTIYFGEGSWLTVV.

This clone has more than one count but fewer than ten. V usage is TRBV6-5 and J usage is TRBJ2-7; a possible D gene is TRBD1 (6 bases). Germline CDR1 reads MNHEY; CDR2 reads SVGAGI. V shed 4 bases and J shed 0 bases, with 13 bases lying between them. This CDR3 is built from 15 residues. The CDR3 reads CASSSRDRHSYEQYF. In DNA, the CDR3 is TGTGCCAGCAGTTCCCGTGACAGGCACTCCTACGAGCAGTACTTC.

This clone was seen more than once but under ten times. The chain recombines TRBV9 with TRBJ2-7, with 7 bases that match TRBD2. The CDR3 totals 15 residues. Germline V CDR1 and CDR2: SGDLS, YYNGEE. The V segment lost 0 bases and the J segment 4 bases; nucleotides outside the gene matches: 7. The CDR3 loop is CASSVGIAGGYEQYF. The CDR3, as DNA: TGTGCCAGCAGCGTAGGCATAGCGGGTGGTTACGAGCAGTACTTC.

This chain joins TRBV9 and TRBJ1-2; weak D call: TRBD1 (5 bases). There are 14 residues in the CDR3. The V end was cut by 0 bases, the J end by 6 bases, with 12 bases between. Germline-derived CDR1 and CDR2 are SGDLS and YYNGEE. The CDR3 region has the DNA TGTGCCAGCAGCGTAGACGCCAGGGCCCATGGCTACACCTTC. Amino acid sequence: CASSVDARAHGYTF.

This clone was counted a few times. This chain connects TRBV28 to TRBJ2-7; weak D call: TRBD1 (6 bases). V lost 6 bases to trimming and J lost 5 bases, with 17 bases between them. This CDR3 has 14 amino acids. The V gene's germline CDR1 is MDHEN and CDR2 SYDVKM. CDR3 in amino acids: CASRIPRGSHEQYF. Here the CDR3 DNA reads TGTGCCAGCAGGATCCCCAGGGGTTCCCACGAGCAGTACTTC.

V is TRBV28 and J is TRBJ2-1; 12 bases agree with TRBD2. The CDR3 has 17 amino acids. V shed 3 bases, J shed 7 bases, and the junction held 10 bases outside the gene matches. CDR1 and CDR2 from the germline V gene are MDHEN and SYDVKM. The CDR3 reads CASSFSASGRARNEQFF. The CDR3 region has the DNA TGTGCCAGCAGTTTTTCAGCTAGCGGGAGGGCCCGTAATGAGCAGTTCTTC.

The CDR3 nucleotides read TGTGCCAGCTCCCAAGACCTAGCGGACTACAATGAGCAGTTCTTC. This gives the protein CASSQDLADYNEQFF. The gene calls are TRBV4-2 and TRBJ2-1; TRBD2 matches at 7 bases. The CDR3 is 15 amino acids. Per germline, CDR1 LGHNA and CDR2 YNFKEQ. Trimming cost V 8 bases and J 3 bases; bases outside gene matches: 10.

This chain joins TRBV29-1 and TRBJ2-7, with TRBD1 matching over 7 bases. The CDR3 spans 14 residues. V shed 6 bases and J 0 bases; nucleotides not matched to a gene: 8. Germline CDR1 SQVTM, CDR2 ANQGSEA. CDR3 coding DNA: TGCAGCGTCCGGGGACAGATTAGCTCCTACGAGCAGTACTTC. As protein: CSVRGQISSYEQYF.

This clone has a single count. The chain carries TRBV4-1 and TRBJ2-7; 11 bases map to TRBD2. V was clipped by 3 bases and J by 0 bases; unmatched bases: 1. Per the germline V gene, CDR1 is MGHRA and CDR2 is YSYEKL. CDR3 length: 15 amino acids. The CDR3 is CASSQGLADSYEQYF. The CDR3, as DNA: TGCGCCAGCAGCCAGGGACTAGCGGACTCCTACGAGCAGTACTTC.